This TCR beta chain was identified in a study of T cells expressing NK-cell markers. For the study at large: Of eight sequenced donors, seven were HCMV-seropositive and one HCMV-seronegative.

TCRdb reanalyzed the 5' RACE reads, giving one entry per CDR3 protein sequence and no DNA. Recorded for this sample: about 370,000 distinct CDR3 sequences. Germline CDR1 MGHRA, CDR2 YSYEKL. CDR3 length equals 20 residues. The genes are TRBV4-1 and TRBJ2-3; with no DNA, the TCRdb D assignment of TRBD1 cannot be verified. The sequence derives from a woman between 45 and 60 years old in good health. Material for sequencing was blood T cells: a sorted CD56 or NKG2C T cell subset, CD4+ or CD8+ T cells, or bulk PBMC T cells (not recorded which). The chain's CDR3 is CASSHFLRRDRAPSTDTQYF.